Following are 30 T cell receptor beta chains from one sample sequenced in a study of metastatic and nonmetastatic thyroid tumors. TCRdb redid the clone calls on the PCR reads using MiXCR. The profile shows approximately 74,000 clones, 11% to 15% of them singletons. The entire patient cohort was treatment-naive prior to thyroid surgery. The sequenced material came from blood. The receptor set was obtained from a male donor with papillary thyroid cancer or a benign thyroid nodule (not recorded which). Some clones in this sample may be carry-over from other donors' samples.

This clone was observed at least ten times. The rearrangement uses TRBV14 and TRBJ2-3; D ambiguous. The germline V gene encodes CDR1 SGHDN and CDR2 FVKESK. V lost 1 base, J lost 2 bases, and 4 bases lay in between. The CDR3 runs 13 residues. The CDR3 is CASSQVSTDTQYF. In nucleotides, the CDR3 is TGTGCCAGCAGCCAAGTCTCCACAGATACGCAGTATTTT.

The chain has TRBV11-2 and TRBJ1-2; 10 bases match TRBD1. The CDR3 is made up of 17 amino acids. The J segment lost 2 bases and the V segment lost 5 bases, leaving 11 bases of the junction unmatched. Per the germline V gene, CDR1 is SGHAT and CDR2 is FQNNGV. The CDR3 DNA reads TGTGCCAGCAGCCTCGGACAGGGGGGCTGGGGAAACTATGGCTACACCTTC. It specifies CASSLGQGGWGNYGYTF.

This clone appeared many times. The J gene is TRBJ1-1, the V gene TRBV6-1, with no clear D. The CDR3 has 14 amino acids. Trimming took 6 bases from V and 0 from J, leaving 11 bases between them. Germline-derived CDR1 and CDR2 are MNHNS and SASEGT. CDR3 in DNA: TGTGCCAGCAGGTACAGTTCCATGAACACTGAAGCTTTCTTT. Protein: CASRYSSMNTEAFF.

At least ten counts were recorded for this clone. The rearrangement links TRBV28 to TRBJ2-7, with D unresolved. The CDR3 spans 12 residues. Germline V CDR1 and CDR2: MDHEN, SYDVKM. Trimming stripped 8 bases from V and 0 bases from J, with 8 bases between. This CDR3 reads CASAGYSYEQYF. The CDR3 coding sequence is TGTGCCAGCGCCGGGTACTCCTACGAGCAGTACTTC.

In the case of this clone: At one end the junction does not follow the germline gene, possibly because of a read error. The chain uses TRBV5-1 and TRBJ1-3; D ambiguous. Germline CDR1 is SGHRS and CDR2 is YFSETQ. This CDR3 is 18 amino acids long. The DNA for the CDR3 is TGCGCCAGCAGCTTGGCGTACTCCTGGGAGGAAGCTGGAAATACCATATATTTT. Amino acids: CASSLAYSWEEAGNTIYF.

The genes are TRBV11-2 and TRBJ2-2; 9 bases are a match to TRBD2. Trimming cost V 3 bases and J 11 bases; bases outside gene matches: 19. The CDR3 covers 18 residues. Germline assignment: CDR1 SGHAT and CDR2 FQNNGV. CDR3 residues: CASSFYGSGSKDTVELFF. Here the CDR3 DNA reads TGTGCCAGCAGCTTTTATGGTAGCGGGAGCAAGGACACCGTTGAGCTGTTTTTT.

This clone was picked up many times. The rearrangement uses TRBV20-1 and TRBJ1-6; a weak D match, TRBD1 (6 bases). Trimming cost V 5 bases and J 10 bases, with 21 bases left between them. Germline V CDR1 and CDR2: DFQATT, SNEGSKA (reference sequence). The CDR3 is made up of 15 amino acids. CDR3 DNA sequence: TGCAGTGCTCGAAAGACAGGATTGGAGGGATCACCCCTCCACTTT. Translating it yields CSARKTGLEGSPLHF.

A remark on this clone: This may arise from a read error, as a much more abundant clone is one base away. The sample holds other DNA sequences that translate to the same CDR3. This chain joins TRBV3-1 and TRBJ2-5; perhaps TRBD1 as D (7 bases). This CDR3 comprises 16 residues. CDR1 LGHDT and CDR2 YNNKEL come from the germline V gene (reference sequence). Trimming removed 2 bases at V and 0 bases at J, with 13 bases between. CDR3 DNA: TGTGCCAGCAGCCAATACGGGGGACAGTACCAAGAGACCCAGTACTTC. Encoded protein: CASSQYGGQYQETQYF.

This clone occurred many times. The chain is built from TRBV28 and TRBJ2-6; D is possibly TRBD2 (5 bases). In germline, CDR1 is MDHEN, CDR2 SYDVKM. V gave up 2 bases and J gave up 0 bases, with 11 bases separating them. This CDR3 spans 17 amino acids. CDR3 region: CASSLGGSSSGANVLTF. The CDR3 nucleotides read TGTGCCAGCAGTTTAGGCGGGTCCAGCTCTGGGGCCAACGTCCTGACTTTC.

As concerns this clone: A much larger clone differs by one base, so this may be a read error. The chain uses TRBV20-1 and TRBJ2-4, with 9 nucleotides matching TRBD2. After removal of 7 bases from V and 3 bases from J, the junction contained 13 bases not matched to a gene. The CDR3 is 16 amino acids. The germline V gene encodes CDR1 DFQATT and CDR2 SNEGSKA (reference sequence). CDR3 bases: TGCAGTGGAGGGACGGGCGGGAGGGGTGACAAAAACATTCAGTACTTC. Its translation is CSGGTGGRGDKNIQYF.

This clone was found many times. V gene TRBV4-2 combines with J gene TRBJ2-3; TRBD1 or TRBD2 may be the D gene (5 bases each). V lost 1 base to trimming and J lost 5 bases, with 13 bases between them. Germline V gene data show CDR1 as LGHNA and CDR2 as YNFKEQ. The CDR3 length is 15 residues. CDR3 sequence (DNA): TGTGCCAGCAGCCAAGTTTGGGGGACGGGAGATACGCAGTATTTT. It specifies CASSQVWGTGDTQYF.

This chain links TRBV9 with TRBJ1-2, with 10 nucleotides matching TRBD1. The CDR3 extends over 15 amino acids. J lost 7 bases, V lost 4 bases, and 10 bases had no gene match. From germline, CDR1 is SGDLS and CDR2 YYNGEE. This chain's CDR3 is CASSPRGTGVAGYTF. The CDR3 nucleotides are TGTGCCAGCAGCCCTAGAGGGACAGGGGTTGCTGGCTACACCTTC.

The sample holds many counts of this clone. DNA of the CDR3: TGTGCCAGCAGTTTACCAGGACGCCCACTATCCTACGAGCAGTACTTC. Protein sequence: CASSLPGRPLSYEQYF. The J gene is TRBJ2-7, the V gene TRBV28; no definite D call. This CDR3 comprises 16 residues. Germline lookup yields CDR1 MDHEN and CDR2 SYDVKM. Trimming removed 2 bases from V and 1 base from J, with 15 bases in between.

The chain uses TRBV7-3 and TRBJ2-1; possibly TRBD2 for D (6 bases). The CDR3 totals 16 residues. The V and J ends lost 0 bases and 1 base respectively, with 10 bases between them. In germline, CDR1 is SGHTA, CDR2 FQGTGA. The CDR3 coding sequence is TGTGCCAGCAGCTTAACGTTTGGGGGGTCCTACAATGAGCAGTTCTTC. Encoded protein: CASSLTFGGSYNEQFF. Using reference TRBV7-3 and TRBJ2-1 for the parts outside the CDR3, the full variable domain is GAGVSQTPSNKVTEKGKYVELRCDPISGHTALYWYRQSLGQGPEFLIYFQGTGAADDSGLPNDRFFAVRPEGSVSTLKIQRTERGDSAVYLCASSLTFGGSYNEQFFGPGTRLTVL.

As to this clone: This could be a read error, since a much larger clone is one nucleotide away. Because it lacks the conserved phenylalanine or tryptophan at the end, this CDR3 is likely a read error. The chain has TRBV11-2 and TRBJ1-1; tentatively, D is TRBD1 (5 bases). CDR3 length: 17 amino acids. The germline V gene has CDR1 SGHAT and CDR2 FQNNGV. In DNA form, the CDR3 reads TGTGCCATCAGCTTAGGAAGGGCCGGCAGGGTGCACACTGAAGCTTTCCTT. Residues: CAISLGRAGRVHTEAFL.

This clone came up many times. The genes are TRBV24-1 and TRBJ2-2, with D unresolved. V lost 5 bases and J lost 9, with 6 bases in between. The CDR3 spans 11 residues. CDR1 KGHDR and CDR2 SFDVKD come from the germline V gene. The CDR3 is CATSGSRELFF. The CDR3, as DNA: TGTGCCACCAGTGGGAGCCGGGAGCTGTTTTTT.

This clone was seen at least ten times. The chain employs TRBV5-1 and TRBJ1-1, with D tentatively TRBD1 (6 bases). Germline V CDR1 and CDR2: SGHRS, YFSETQ. CDR3 size: 15 residues. With 0 bases removed from V and 6 bases from J, the gap between germline ends came to 15 bases. This chain's CDR3 is CASSLESGGASEAFF. The CDR3 bases are TGCGCCAGCAGCTTGGAGTCTGGGGGCGCCTCTGAAGCTTTCTTT.

This clone has at least ten counts. This rearrangement joins TRBV6-1 to TRBJ2-2; a weak D match, TRBD1 (6 bases). Germline V gene sequence: CDR1 MNHNS, CDR2 SASEGT. The length of the CDR3 is 14 residues. V lost 5 bases, J lost 6 bases, and 13 bases lay in between. The CDR3 sequence: CASSRGSESGELFF. CDR3 nucleotides: TGTGCCAGCAGTAGGGGGAGTGAATCCGGGGAGCTGTTTTTT.

This chain links TRBV7-9 with TRBJ1-4; a possible D gene is TRBD1 (6 bases). CDR1 is SEHNR, CDR2 FQNEAQ, per germline (reference sequence). Trimming removed 4 bases at V and 7 bases at J, with 7 bases between. The length of the CDR3 is 12 residues. CDR3 loop: CASSSQGEKLFF. In nucleotides, the CDR3 is TGTGCCAGCAGCTCACAGGGTGAAAAACTGTTTTTT. Looking up the rest from reference TRBV7-9 and TRBJ1-4 gives the full variable domain: DTGVSQNPRHKITKRGQNVTFRCDPISEHNRLYWYRQTLGQGPEFLTYFQNEAQLEKSRLLSDRFSAERPKGSFSTLEIQRTEQGDSAMYLCASSSQGEKLFFGSGTQLSVL.

This clone was counted ten times or more. The chain has TRBV6-1 and TRBJ1-2, with TRBD1 identical over 7 bases. CDR1 MNHNS and CDR2 SASEGT come from the germline V gene. CDR3 length: 15 residues. The J segment lost 1 base and the V segment lost 6 bases, leaving 8 bases of the junction unmatched. This chain's CDR3 is CASREKGQLNYGYTF. The DNA for the CDR3 is TGTGCCAGCAGGGAAAAGGGACAGCTTAACTATGGCTACACCTTC.

The genes are TRBV12-3 or TRBV12-4 and TRBJ2-2, with TRBD2 identical over 8 bases. The V gene end was trimmed by 5 bases and the J gene end by 6 bases; junction bases not matched to a gene: 20. This CDR3 has 19 amino acids. Here the CDR3 DNA reads TGTGCCAGCAGTATAGAGGGACTAGAGGGAGGAGGAAACCCCGGGGAGCTGTTTTTT. Amino acids: CASSIEGLEGGGNPGELFF.

This clone was detected ten times or more. This chain joins TRBV7-6 and TRBJ2-5; no clear D. CDR1 and CDR2 from the germline V gene are SGHVS and FNYEAQ. V was clipped by 0 bases and J by 4 bases, with 0 bases between them. This CDR3 has 11 amino acids. The chain's CDR3 is CASSLAETQYF. In nucleotides, the CDR3 is TGTGCCAGCAGCTTAGCAGAGACCCAGTACTTC.

This chain connects TRBV5-4 to TRBJ1-1; D gene uncertain. Germline V CDR1 and CDR2: SGHNT, YYREEE (reference sequence). The CDR3 has 15 residues. The V end was cut by 3 bases, the J end by 1 base, with 13 bases between. CDR3 in DNA: TGTGCCAGCAGCTCCCGGTACGGACGGAACACTGAAGCTTTCTTT. Protein: CASSSRYGRNTEAFF.

The chain employs TRBV6-2 or TRBV6-3 and TRBJ2-7; D not resolved. V was pared by 2 bases and J by 10 bases, with 15 bases between. The CDR3 totals 13 residues. Per the germline V gene, CDR1 is MNHEY and CDR2 is SVGEGT. The CDR3 DNA is TGTGCCAGCAGTTACGATAAACCCTACGCTCAGTACTTC. Translation: CASSYDKPYAQYF.

The gene calls are TRBV5-1 and TRBJ1-2; TRBD1 is a possible D gene (5 bases). CDR3 length equals 15 residues. Germline CDR1 and CDR2: SGHRS and YFSETQ. V gave up 4 bases and J gave up 4 bases, with 17 bases separating them. The CDR3 nucleotides read TGCGCCAGCAGCCCTCCGGGGTTCGGGGGCTATGGCTACACCTTC. Protein sequence: CASSPPGFGGYGYTF.

This clone occurred many times. V is TRBV10-2 and J is TRBJ2-4; 7 bases align to TRBD2. Germline lookup yields CDR1 WSHSY and CDR2 SAAADI. The CDR3 loop spans 16 amino acids. The trim removed 6 bases at V and 3 bases at J, leaving 11 bases unmatched. CDR3 nucleotides: TGCGCCAGCAGCCTAGCGGATCTTAAGGACAAAAACATTCAGTACTTC. Translation gives CASSLADLKDKNIQYF.

This clone came up many times. The CDR3, as DNA: TGTGCCAGCAGCCAACCGGGCCAAGAACTTGAGACCCAGTACTTC. This gives the protein CASSQPGQELETQYF. V and J are TRBV16 and TRBJ2-5; D gene uncertain. Germline CDR1 reads KGHSY; CDR2 reads FQNENV. The CDR3 covers 15 residues. V shed 2 bases and J shed 5 bases, with 15 bases lying between them.

This clone came up many times. The rearrangement links TRBV5-1 to TRBJ2-1, with D perhaps TRBD1 (5 bases). The CDR3 loop spans 13 amino acids. From germline, CDR1 is SGHRS and CDR2 YFSETQ. Trimming shortened V by 1 base and J by 13 bases, and 15 bases separated the two germline ends. The CDR3 nucleotides read TGCGCCAGCAGCTTGCAGGGCGATGGTGGCCAGTTCTTC. Residues: CASSLQGDGGQFF. Complete variable domain (other parts from reference TRBV5-1 and TRBJ2-1): KAGVTQTPRYLIKTRGQQVTLSCSPISGHRSVSWYQQTPGQGLQFLFEYFSETQRNKGNFPGRFSGRQFSNSRSEMNVSTLELGDSALYLCASSLQGDGGQFFGPGTRLTVL.

The chain has TRBV20-1 and TRBJ1-1, with 10 nucleotides matching TRBD1. The germline V gene has CDR1 DFQATT and CDR2 SNEGSKA (reference sequence). The J segment lost 6 bases and the V segment lost 2 bases, leaving 9 bases of the junction unmatched. The CDR3 runs 15 residues. CDR3 loop: CSARRTGGRGAEAFF. CDR3 nucleotide sequence: TGCAGTGCTAGACGGACAGGGGGGCGTGGGGCTGAAGCTTTCTTT.

About this clone itself: A much more abundant neighbour one base away suggests this may be a read error. The genes are TRBV4-1 and TRBJ1-4, with 7 bases lining up with TRBD1. CDR3 length equals 15 residues. Unmatched junction bases numbered 4, after V lost 0 bases and J lost 6 bases. Looked up from germline, CDR1 is MGHRA and CDR2 is YSYEKL. The CDR3 loop reads CASSQDWTGDEKLFF. The CDR3, as DNA: TGCGCCAGCAGCCAAGACTGGACAGGTGATGAAAAACTGTTTTTT.